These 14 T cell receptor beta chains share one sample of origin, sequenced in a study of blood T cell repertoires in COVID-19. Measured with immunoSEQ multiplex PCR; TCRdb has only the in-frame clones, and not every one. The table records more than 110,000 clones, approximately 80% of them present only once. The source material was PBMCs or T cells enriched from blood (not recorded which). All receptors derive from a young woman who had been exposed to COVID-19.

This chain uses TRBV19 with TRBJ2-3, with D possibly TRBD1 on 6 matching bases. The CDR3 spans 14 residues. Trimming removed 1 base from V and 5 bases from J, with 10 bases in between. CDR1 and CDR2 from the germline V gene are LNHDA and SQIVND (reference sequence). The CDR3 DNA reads TGTGCCAGTAGTATAGCCGCAGGGGTAGATACGCAGTATTTT. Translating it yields CASSIAAGVDTQYF.

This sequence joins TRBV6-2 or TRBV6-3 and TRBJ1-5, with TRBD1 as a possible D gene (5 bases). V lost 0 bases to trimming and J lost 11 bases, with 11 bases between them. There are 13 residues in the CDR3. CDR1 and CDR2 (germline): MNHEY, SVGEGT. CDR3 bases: TGTGCCAGCAGTTACTCCGGGGGTTTGGCCCAGCATTTT. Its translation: CASSYSGGLAQHF.

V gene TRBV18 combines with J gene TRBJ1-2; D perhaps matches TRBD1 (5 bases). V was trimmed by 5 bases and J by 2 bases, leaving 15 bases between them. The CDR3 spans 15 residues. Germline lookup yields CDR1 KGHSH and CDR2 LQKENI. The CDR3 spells CASSISQGANYGYTF. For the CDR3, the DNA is TGTGCCAGCTCAATCTCGCAGGGCGCCAACTATGGCTACACCTTC.

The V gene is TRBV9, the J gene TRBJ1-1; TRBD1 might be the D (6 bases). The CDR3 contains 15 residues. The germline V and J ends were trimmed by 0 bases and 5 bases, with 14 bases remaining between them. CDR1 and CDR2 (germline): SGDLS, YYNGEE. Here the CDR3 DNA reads TGTGCCAGCAGCGTAGACGGCAGGGGCGGGACTGAAGCTTTCTTT. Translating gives CASSVDGRGGTEAFF.

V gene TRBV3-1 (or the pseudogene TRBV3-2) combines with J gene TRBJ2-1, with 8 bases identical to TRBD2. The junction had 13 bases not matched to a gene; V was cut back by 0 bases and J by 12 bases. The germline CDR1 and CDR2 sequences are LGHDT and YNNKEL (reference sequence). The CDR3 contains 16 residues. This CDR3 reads CASSQDRLALAARQFF. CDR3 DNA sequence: TGTGCCAGCAGCCAAGATCGTCTAGCACTAGCGGCCCGGCAGTTCTTC.

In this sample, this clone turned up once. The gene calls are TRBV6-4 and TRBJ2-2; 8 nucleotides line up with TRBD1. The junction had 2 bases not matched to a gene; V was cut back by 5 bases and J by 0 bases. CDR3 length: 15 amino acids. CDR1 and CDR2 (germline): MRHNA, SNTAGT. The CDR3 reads CASSRQGTNTGELFF. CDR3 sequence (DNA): TGTGCCAGCAGTAGACAGGGGACGAACACCGGGGAGCTGTTTTTT.

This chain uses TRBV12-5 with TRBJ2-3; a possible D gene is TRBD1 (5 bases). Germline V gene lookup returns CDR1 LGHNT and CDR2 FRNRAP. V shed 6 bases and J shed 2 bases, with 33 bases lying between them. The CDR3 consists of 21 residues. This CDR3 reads CASGHDPPLRLSGPFTDTQYF. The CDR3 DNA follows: TGTGCTAGTGGGCATGATCCCCCCTTGCGTCTTTCAGGGCCTTTCACAGATACGCAGTATTTT.

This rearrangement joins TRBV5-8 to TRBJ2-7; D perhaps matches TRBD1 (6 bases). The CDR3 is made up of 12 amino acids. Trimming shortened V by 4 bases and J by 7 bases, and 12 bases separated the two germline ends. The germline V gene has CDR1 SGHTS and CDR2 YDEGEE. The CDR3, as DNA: TGTGCCAGCAGCCACCAGGGGTATGAGCAGTACTTC. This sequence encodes CASSHQGYEQYF.

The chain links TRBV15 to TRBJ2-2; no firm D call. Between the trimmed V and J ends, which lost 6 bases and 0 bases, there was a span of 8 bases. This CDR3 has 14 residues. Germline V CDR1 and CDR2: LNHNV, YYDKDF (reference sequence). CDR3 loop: CATSLSPNTGELFF. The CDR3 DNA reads TGTGCCACCAGTCTATCACCGAACACCGGGGAGCTGTTTTTT.

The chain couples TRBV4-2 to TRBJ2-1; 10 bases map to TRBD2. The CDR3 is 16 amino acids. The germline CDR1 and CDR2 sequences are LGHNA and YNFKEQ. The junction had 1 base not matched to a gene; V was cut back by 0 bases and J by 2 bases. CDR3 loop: CASSQDGTSAYNEQFF. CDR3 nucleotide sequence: TGTGCCAGCAGCCAAGATGGGACTAGCGCCTACAATGAGCAGTTCTTC.

The CDR3 is CASSLMGPGLAGERTKNIQYF. The DNA for the CDR3 is TGTGCCAGCAGCCTGATGGGGCCGGGACTAGCGGGAGAACGGACCAAAAACATTCAGTACTTC. The rearrangement uses TRBV7-3 and TRBJ2-4; TRBD2 matches 14 bases. The CDR3 contains 21 residues. Germline CDR1 SGHTA, CDR2 FQGTGA. Trimming at V came to 5 bases and at J to 2 bases, leaving 17 bases not matched to a gene.

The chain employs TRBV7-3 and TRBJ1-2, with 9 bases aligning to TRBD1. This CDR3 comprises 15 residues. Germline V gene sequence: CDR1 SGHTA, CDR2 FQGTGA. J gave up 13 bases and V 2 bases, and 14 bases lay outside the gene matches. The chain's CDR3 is CASSLVGPGQGYITF. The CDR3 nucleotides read TGTGCCAGCAGCTTAGTGGGTCCGGGACAGGGTTATATCACCTTC.

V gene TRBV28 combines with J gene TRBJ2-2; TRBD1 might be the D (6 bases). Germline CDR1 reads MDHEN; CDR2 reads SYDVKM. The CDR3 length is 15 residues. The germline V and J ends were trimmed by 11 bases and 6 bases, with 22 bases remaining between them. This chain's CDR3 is CAVARQVSTPGELFF. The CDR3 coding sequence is TGTGCCGTGGCCAGACAGGTTTCGACACCCGGGGAGCTGTTTTTT.

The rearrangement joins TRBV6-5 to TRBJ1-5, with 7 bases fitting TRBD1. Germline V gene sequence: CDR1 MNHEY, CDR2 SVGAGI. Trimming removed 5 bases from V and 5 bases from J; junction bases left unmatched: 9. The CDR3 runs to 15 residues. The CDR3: CASSSTGDADQPQHF. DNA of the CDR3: TGTGCCAGCAGTAGCACAGGGGACGCCGATCAGCCCCAGCATTTT.